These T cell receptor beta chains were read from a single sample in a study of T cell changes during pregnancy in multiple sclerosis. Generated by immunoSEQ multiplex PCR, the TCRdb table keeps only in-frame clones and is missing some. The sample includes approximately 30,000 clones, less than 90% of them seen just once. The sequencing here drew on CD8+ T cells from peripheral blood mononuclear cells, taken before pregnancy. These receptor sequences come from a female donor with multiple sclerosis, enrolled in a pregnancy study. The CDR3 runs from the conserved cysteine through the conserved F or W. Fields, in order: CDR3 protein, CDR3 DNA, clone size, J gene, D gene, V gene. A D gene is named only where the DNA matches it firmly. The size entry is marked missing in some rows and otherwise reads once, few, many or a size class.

cdr3_aa: CTSSQAKDRAPSEQYF
cdr3_nt: TGCACCAGCAGCCAAGCTAAGGACAGGGCGCCGTCCGAGCAGTACTTC
clone_size: NA
j_call: TRBJ2-7
d_call: NA
v_call: TRBV1

cdr3_aa: CASSPVNLPEAFF
cdr3_nt: TGTGCCAGCAGCCCCGTAAATCTCCCTGAAGCTTTCTTT
clone_size: NA
j_call: TRBJ1-1
d_call: NA
v_call: TRBV7-9

cdr3_aa: CASSPPVESRDEQYF
cdr3_nt: TGTGCCAGCAGCCCCCCGGTTGAGTCCCGGGACGAGCAGTACTTC
clone_size: NA
j_call: TRBJ2-7
d_call: NA
v_call: TRBV11-1

cdr3_aa: CASSSLTALMNTEAFF
cdr3_nt: TGTGCCAGCAGCTCTCTGACAGCTCTAATGAACACTGAAGCTTTCTTT
clone_size: NA
j_call: TRBJ1-1
d_call: NA
v_call: TRBV5-6

cdr3_aa: CASSSSGGEREQYF
cdr3_nt: TGTGCCAGCAGCTCATCGGGGGGGGAACGCGAGCAGTACTTC
clone_size: NA
j_call: TRBJ2-7
d_call: TRBD2
v_call: TRBV7-9

cdr3_aa: CASTPGQVNGYTF
cdr3_nt: TGTGCCAGCACTCCGGGACAGGTAAATGGCTACACCTTC
clone_size: NA
j_call: TRBJ1-2
d_call: TRBD1
v_call: TRBV6-5

cdr3_aa: CASSRRQGLGEQFF
cdr3_nt: TGCGCCAGCAGCCGCCGACAGGGGCTGGGTGAGCAGTTCTTC
clone_size: NA
j_call: TRBJ2-1
d_call: TRBD1
v_call: TRBV4-1

cdr3_aa: CASSWVTGNFHNEQFF
cdr3_nt: TGTGCCAGCAGTTGGGTGACAGGGAACTTCCACAATGAGCAGTTCTTC
clone_size: NA
j_call: TRBJ2-1
d_call: TRBD1
v_call: TRBV27

cdr3_aa: CASSPRTRIRDGYTF
cdr3_nt: TGCGCCAGCAGCCCACGGACAAGGATTAGGGATGGCTACACCTTC
clone_size: NA
j_call: TRBJ1-2
d_call: NA
v_call: TRBV4-3

cdr3_aa: CASSPSQGIIYEQYF
cdr3_nt: TGCGCCAGCAGCCCCTCACAGGGAATTATCTACGAGCAGTACTTC
clone_size: NA
j_call: TRBJ2-7
d_call: NA
v_call: TRBV4-1

cdr3_aa: CASSYSPRTGELFF
cdr3_nt: TGTGCCAGCAGCTACAGTCCTCGAACCGGGGAGCTGTTTTTT
clone_size: NA
j_call: TRBJ2-2
d_call: NA
v_call: TRBV7-6

cdr3_aa: CASSLGLAGSLTDTQYF
cdr3_nt: TGTGCCAGCAGCTTGGGACTAGCGGGATCTCTTACAGATACGCAGTATTTT
clone_size: NA
j_call: TRBJ2-3
d_call: TRBD2
v_call: TRBV13

cdr3_aa: CATSRDLGIGANYGYTF
cdr3_nt: TGTGCCACCAGCAGAGATCTAGGAATAGGGGCTAACTATGGCTACACCTTC
clone_size: NA
j_call: TRBJ1-2
d_call: NA
v_call: TRBV15

cdr3_aa: CASSSPATGTEKLFF
cdr3_nt: TGTGCCAGCAGTTCTCCTGCAACCGGGACAGAGAAACTGTTTTTT
clone_size: NA
j_call: TRBJ1-4
d_call: TRBD1
v_call: TRBV6-5

cdr3_aa: CASSLRTVWEELFF
cdr3_nt: TGTGCCAGCAGCTTGCGGACAGTATGGGAGGAGCTGTTTTTT
clone_size: once
j_call: TRBJ2-2
d_call: NA
v_call: TRBV5-5

cdr3_aa: CASNHLNTEAFF
cdr3_nt: TGTGCCAGCAATCATTTGAACACTGAAGCTTTCTTT
clone_size: NA
j_call: TRBJ1-1
d_call: NA
v_call: TRBV2

cdr3_aa: CASSTLAGAGDTQYF
cdr3_nt: TGTGCCAGCAGTACTTTAGCGGGTGCGGGAGATACGCAGTATTTT
clone_size: NA
j_call: TRBJ2-3
d_call: TRBD2
v_call: TRBV6-4

cdr3_aa: CAWSLNIEQYF
cdr3_nt: TGTGCCTGGAGTCTCAACATCGAGCAGTACTTC
clone_size: once
j_call: TRBJ2-7
d_call: NA
v_call: TRBV30

cdr3_aa: CASRLFGDEQFF
cdr3_nt: TGTGCCAGCCGCCTGTTTGGAGACGAGCAGTTCTTC
clone_size: NA
j_call: TRBJ2-1
d_call: NA
v_call: TRBV2

cdr3_aa: CASSAGGGNQPQHF
cdr3_nt: TGTGCCAGCAGCGCCGGAGGGGGCAATCAGCCCCAGCATTTT
clone_size: NA
j_call: TRBJ1-5
d_call: NA
v_call: TRBV9

cdr3_aa: CATSRAGTGIQETQYF
cdr3_nt: TGTGCCACCAGCAGAGCCGGGACAGGTATACAGGAGACCCAGTACTTC
clone_size: NA
j_call: TRBJ2-5
d_call: TRBD1
v_call: TRBV15

cdr3_aa: CASRKQRTIGGETQYF
cdr3_nt: TGTGCCAGCAGAAAACAACGGACGATCGGAGGGGAGACCCAGTACTTC
clone_size: NA
j_call: TRBJ2-5
d_call: NA
v_call: TRBV7-8

cdr3_aa: CASSPWGQAGYEQYF
cdr3_nt: TGTGCCAGCAGTCCCTGGGGACAGGCAGGCTACGAGCAGTACTTC
clone_size: NA
j_call: TRBJ2-7
d_call: TRBD1
v_call: TRBV6-5

cdr3_aa: CASSLTQGPDSEAFF
cdr3_nt: TGTGCCAGCAGCCTTACACAGGGTCCTGACTCTGAAGCTTTCTTT
clone_size: NA
j_call: TRBJ1-1
d_call: NA
v_call: TRBV7-6

cdr3_aa: CASSEAGGGANVLTF
cdr3_nt: TGTGCCAGCAGTGAAGCGGGGGGTGGGGCCAACGTCCTGACTTTC
clone_size: NA
j_call: TRBJ2-6
d_call: NA
v_call: TRBV6-1

cdr3_aa: CASSTRSGGRGTEAFF
cdr3_nt: TGTGCCAGCAGCACTCGTAGTGGCGGGAGAGGCACTGAAGCTTTCTTT
clone_size: NA
j_call: TRBJ1-1
d_call: NA
v_call: TRBV9

cdr3_aa: CASSMTGGSTEAFF
cdr3_nt: TGTGCCAGCAGTATGACAGGGGGCTCAACTGAAGCTTTCTTT
clone_size: NA
j_call: TRBJ1-1
d_call: TRBD1
v_call: TRBV28

cdr3_aa: CASSDSHPGEQFF
cdr3_nt: TGTGCCAGCAGTGACTCCCACCCGGGTGAGCAGTTCTTC
clone_size: NA
j_call: TRBJ2-1
d_call: NA
v_call: TRBV6-4

cdr3_aa: CASTPTRGTEAFF
cdr3_nt: TGTGCCAGTACTCCGACCAGGGGCACTGAAGCTTTCTTT
clone_size: NA
j_call: TRBJ1-1
d_call: NA
v_call: TRBV19

cdr3_aa: CASSLGTGWTNYNEQFF
cdr3_nt: TGTGCCAGCAGTTTAGGGACAGGGTGGACCAACTACAATGAGCAGTTCTTC
clone_size: NA
j_call: TRBJ2-1
d_call: TRBD1
v_call: TRBV27

cdr3_aa: CASSLARQGMAEAFF
cdr3_nt: TGTGCCAGCAGCTTAGCGAGACAGGGGATGGCTGAAGCTTTCTTT
clone_size: once
j_call: TRBJ1-1
d_call: TRBD1
v_call: TRBV7-8

cdr3_aa: CAIRTDTGELFF
cdr3_nt: TGTGCCATCAGGACAGACACCGGGGAGCTGTTTTTT
clone_size: NA
j_call: TRBJ2-2
d_call: NA
v_call: TRBV10-3

cdr3_aa: CASSVGSTGPEQYF
cdr3_nt: TGTGCCAGCAGCGTAGGTTCGACAGGCCCCGAGCAGTACTTC
clone_size: NA
j_call: TRBJ2-7
d_call: NA
v_call: TRBV9

cdr3_aa: CASSQGAAPGNQPQHF
cdr3_nt: TGCGCCAGCAGCCAGGGGGCGGCGCCCGGCAATCAGCCCCAGCATTTT
clone_size: NA
j_call: TRBJ1-5
d_call: NA
v_call: TRBV4-3

cdr3_aa: CASSLYGGVGTNEKLFF
cdr3_nt: TGTGCCAGCAGTTTGTACGGAGGGGTGGGAACTAATGAAAAACTGTTTTTT
clone_size: NA
j_call: TRBJ1-4
d_call: NA
v_call: TRBV27

cdr3_aa: CASSLARDEEAFF
cdr3_nt: TGTGCCAGCAGCTTAGCGCGGGACGAGGAAGCTTTCTTT
clone_size: NA
j_call: TRBJ1-1
d_call: NA
v_call: TRBV7-9

cdr3_aa: CASSTGGHYEQYF
cdr3_nt: TGTGCTAGTTCGACAGGGGGTCACTACGAGCAGTACTTC
clone_size: NA
j_call: TRBJ2-7
d_call: TRBD1
v_call: TRBV12-5

cdr3_aa: CASSNPRGGRDGYTF
cdr3_nt: TGTGCCAGTAGTAACCCCCGGGGGGGTAGAGATGGCTACACCTTC
clone_size: once
j_call: TRBJ1-2
d_call: NA
v_call: TRBV19

cdr3_aa: CASSLPGEGYYGYTF
cdr3_nt: TGTGCCAGCAGCCTCCCAGGGGAGGGGTACTATGGCTACACCTTC
clone_size: NA
j_call: TRBJ1-2
d_call: NA
v_call: TRBV7-4

cdr3_aa: CASSVAPGTGTYEQYF
cdr3_nt: TGTGCCAGCAGCGTAGCTCCCGGGACAGGGACCTACGAGCAGTACTTC
clone_size: NA
j_call: TRBJ2-7
d_call: TRBD1
v_call: TRBV9

cdr3_aa: CASSVRSSGYNEQFF
cdr3_nt: TGTGCCAGCAGTGTACGGAGTAGCGGGTACAATGAGCAGTTCTTC
clone_size: NA
j_call: TRBJ2-1
d_call: TRBD2
v_call: TRBV6-1

cdr3_aa: CASSESTGNTEAFF
cdr3_nt: TGCGCCAGCAGTGAGTCTACAGGGAACACTGAAGCTTTCTTT
clone_size: NA
j_call: TRBJ1-1
d_call: NA
v_call: TRBV10-1

cdr3_aa: CASSYSESNQPQHF
cdr3_nt: TGTGCCAGCAGTTACTCGGAGAGCAATCAGCCCCAGCATTTT
clone_size: NA
j_call: TRBJ1-5
d_call: NA
v_call: TRBV6-5

cdr3_aa: CASSQGPSGGVQDTQYF
cdr3_nt: TGCGCCAGCAGCCAAGGACCTAGCGGGGGGGTGCAAGATACGCAGTATTTT
clone_size: NA
j_call: TRBJ2-3
d_call: TRBD2
v_call: TRBV4-1

cdr3_aa: CASSKDVAGHRLYF
cdr3_nt: TGTGCCAGCAGCAAAGATGTGGCAGGCCATCGTCTGTACTTC
clone_size: NA
j_call: TRBJ2-7
d_call: NA
v_call: TRBV21-1

cdr3_aa: CASSLAPGDILEAFF
cdr3_nt: TGTGCCAGCAGCTTGGCGCCAGGGGACATCCTAGAAGCTTTCTTT
clone_size: once
j_call: TRBJ1-1
d_call: NA
v_call: TRBV5-6

cdr3_aa: CATSRVPGGGGYYGYTF
cdr3_nt: TGTGCCACCAGCAGAGTTCCCGGGGGAGGAGGGTACTATGGCTACACCTTC
clone_size: NA
j_call: TRBJ1-2
d_call: NA
v_call: TRBV15

cdr3_aa: CATTSGGSTTTDTQYF
cdr3_nt: TGTGCCACCACAAGCGGGGGGTCCACTACCACAGATACGCAGTATTTT
clone_size: NA
j_call: TRBJ2-3
d_call: TRBD2
v_call: TRBV15

cdr3_aa: CASSLWFGVTGRPLAFF
cdr3_nt: TGTGCCAGCAGTTTATGGTTTGGTGTGACAGGACGCCCTTTGGCTTTCTTT
clone_size: NA
j_call: TRBJ1-1
d_call: NA
v_call: TRBV28

cdr3_aa: CASSLGPASDEQFF
cdr3_nt: TGTGCCAGCAGCTTAGGACCCGCTAGTGATGAGCAGTTCTTC
clone_size: once
j_call: TRBJ2-1
d_call: NA
v_call: TRBV11-2

cdr3_aa: CASREPRAGELFF
cdr3_nt: TGTGCCAGCAGAGAACCCAGGGCCGGGGAGCTGTTTTTT
clone_size: NA
j_call: TRBJ2-2
d_call: NA
v_call: TRBV6-6

cdr3_aa: CASSQDATAGPYEQYF
cdr3_nt: TGCGCCAGCAGCCAAGATGCGACGGCGGGCCCCTACGAGCAGTACTTC
clone_size: NA
j_call: TRBJ2-7
d_call: NA
v_call: TRBV4-3

cdr3_aa: CAWSLIEGTSPLLYGYTF
cdr3_nt: TGTGCCTGGAGTCTCATAGAGGGGACTTCCCCGCTCTTATATGGCTACACCTTC
clone_size: NA
j_call: TRBJ1-2
d_call: NA
v_call: TRBV30

cdr3_aa: CASSPFASGRSYNEQFF
cdr3_nt: TGTGCCAGCAGCCCCTTCGCTAGCGGGCGCTCCTACAATGAGCAGTTCTTC
clone_size: NA
j_call: TRBJ2-1
d_call: TRBD2
v_call: TRBV7-3

cdr3_aa: CASSLGRVDEKLFF
cdr3_nt: TGTGCCAGCAGTTTAGGCAGGGTGGACGAAAAACTGTTTTTT
clone_size: NA
j_call: TRBJ1-4
d_call: NA
v_call: TRBV28